The rows below give T cell receptor beta chains drawn from one sample of a study of shared clonotypes between healthy human individuals. Measured with immunoSEQ multiplex PCR; TCRdb has only the in-frame clones, and not every one. The data hold 800,000 to 1,200,000 clones, with around three quarters observed a single time. The sample was memory CD4+ T cells from PBMCs. The receptors were gathered from a man younger than 30 in good health. Some clones in this sample may be carry-over from other donors' samples. Each CDR3 is given with its conserved first and last residue.

CDR3	V	J
CASSVEGLGTGELFF	TRBV9	TRBJ2-2
CASSYSDRGGTEAFF	TRBV6-5	TRBJ1-1
CASSPVGAGVGAGELFF	TRBV9	TRBJ2-2
CASSLEGQGGNTEAFF	TRBV5-1	TRBJ1-1
CASSGKLAGVTGELFF	TRBV5-4	TRBJ2-2
CASSELASKTQYF	TRBV10-1	TRBJ2-5
CATSRQNQPQHF	TRBV15	TRBJ1-5
CASSSGSVSSTDTQYF	TRBV4-1	TRBJ2-3
CASSLIGGDNEQFF	TRBV7-2	TRBJ2-1
CASKPLDQPQHF	TRBV28	TRBJ1-5
CASAPRGRTTTDTQYF	TRBV28	TRBJ2-3
CASSHFEGIWNEQFF	TRBV4-1	TRBJ2-1
CATSRDQGQPYGYTF	TRBV15	TRBJ1-2
CASSRTSGSYEQYF	TRBV5-6	TRBJ2-7
CASGGGDYEQYF	TRBV2	TRBJ2-7
CASSFPGQGGEKLFF	TRBV28	TRBJ1-4
CASSPLGPTSAYEQYF	TRBV7-3	TRBJ2-7
CASSLVGSGYTF	TRBV7-2	TRBJ1-2
CASSQVGSGSLGETQYF	TRBV4-2	TRBJ2-5
CATVTGSGTGLARYEQYF	TRBV21-1	TRBJ2-7
CASSSGGGYGYTF	TRBV2	TRBJ1-2
CASSPSGRDTGELFF	TRBV4-3	TRBJ2-2
CASARESGANVLTF	TRBV2	TRBJ2-6
CASSPQTSSNEQFF	TRBV9	TRBJ2-1
CASRSSYEQYF	TRBV6-5	TRBJ2-7
CASTSMTGTMTGANVLTF	TRBV19	TRBJ2-6
CASSFRVWTGTSSGNTIYF	TRBV5-4	TRBJ1-3
CASSLVSQGAWNEQFF	TRBV11-2	TRBJ2-1
CASSFSQGDGYTF	TRBV2	TRBJ1-2
CASSREGQGSSYEQYF	TRBV4-2	TRBJ2-7
CASSYFGGRGDTEAFF	TRBV5-1	TRBJ1-1
CASSFAPGVGNTIYF	TRBV11-2	TRBJ1-3
CASSQAWDGETQYF	TRBV4-3	TRBJ2-5
CASSIRGREGNQPQHF	TRBV19	TRBJ1-5
CASSPAGQGNGYTF	TRBV5-1	TRBJ1-2
CASSLGSSGTNEQFF	TRBV11-2	TRBJ2-1
CASSPQTGETEAFF	TRBV18	TRBJ1-1
CASSFVTGVEQYF	TRBV7-8	TRBJ2-7
CASSSKGNYGYTF	TRBV6-6	TRBJ1-2
CASSLAGSGETQYF	TRBV28	TRBJ2-5
CASSLGAERGTDTQYF	TRBV7-3	TRBJ2-3
CASSLMDRENEQFF	TRBV5-6	TRBJ2-1